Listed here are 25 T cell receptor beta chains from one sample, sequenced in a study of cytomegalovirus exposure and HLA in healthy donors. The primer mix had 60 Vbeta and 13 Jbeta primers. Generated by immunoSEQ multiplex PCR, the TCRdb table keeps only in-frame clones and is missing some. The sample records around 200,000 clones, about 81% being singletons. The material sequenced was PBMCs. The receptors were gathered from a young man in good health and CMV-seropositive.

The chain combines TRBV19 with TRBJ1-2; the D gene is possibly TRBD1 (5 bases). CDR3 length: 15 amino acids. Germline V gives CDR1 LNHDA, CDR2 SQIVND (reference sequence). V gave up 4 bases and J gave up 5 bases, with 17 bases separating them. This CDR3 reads CASSRATELWYGYTF. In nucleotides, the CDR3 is TGTGCCAGTAGTAGGGCGACAGAACTGTGGTATGGCTACACCTTC. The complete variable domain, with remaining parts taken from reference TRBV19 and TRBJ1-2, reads DGGITQSPKYLFRKEGQNVTLSCEQNLNHDAMYWYRQDPGQGLRLIYYSQIVNDFQKGDIAEGYSVSREKKESFPLTVTSAQKNPTAFYLCASSRATELWYGYTFGSGTRLTVV.

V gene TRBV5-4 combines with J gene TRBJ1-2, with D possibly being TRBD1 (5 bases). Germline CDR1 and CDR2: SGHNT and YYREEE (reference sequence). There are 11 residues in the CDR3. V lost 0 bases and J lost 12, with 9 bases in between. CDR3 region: CASSLGAGNTF. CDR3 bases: TGTGCCAGCAGCTTGGGGGCAGGGAACACCTTC.

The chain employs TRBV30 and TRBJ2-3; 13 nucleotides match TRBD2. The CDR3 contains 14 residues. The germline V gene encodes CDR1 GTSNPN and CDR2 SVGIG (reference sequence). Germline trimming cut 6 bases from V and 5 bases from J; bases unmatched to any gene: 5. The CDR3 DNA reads TGTGCCTGTAAGGGACTAGCGGGAATAGATACGCAGTATTTT. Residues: CACKGLAGIDTQYF.

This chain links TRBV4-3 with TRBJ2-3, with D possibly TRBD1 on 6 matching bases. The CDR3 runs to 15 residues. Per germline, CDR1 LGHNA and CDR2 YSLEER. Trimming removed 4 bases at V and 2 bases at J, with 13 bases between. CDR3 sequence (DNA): TGCGCCAGCAGCCTCGATGGGGGCCACACAGATACGCAGTATTTT. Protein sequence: CASSLDGGHTDTQYF.

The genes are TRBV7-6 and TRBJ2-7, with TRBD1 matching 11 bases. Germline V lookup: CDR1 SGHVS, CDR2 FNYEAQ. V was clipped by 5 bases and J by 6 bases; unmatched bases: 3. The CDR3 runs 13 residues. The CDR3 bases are TGTGCCAGCAGCGGACAGGGGGCTGTCGAGCAGTACTTC. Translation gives CASSGQGAVEQYF. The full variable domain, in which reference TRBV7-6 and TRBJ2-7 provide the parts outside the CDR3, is GAGVSQSPRYKVTKRGQDVALRCDPISGHVSLYWYRQALGQGPEFLTYFNYEAQQDKSGLPNDRFSAERPEGSISTLTIQRTEQRDSAMYRCASSGQGAVEQYFGPGTRLTVT.

CDR3 residues: CASSLGQDTYEQYF. The CDR3 DNA is TGTGCCAGCAGTTTAGGACAGGACACCTACGAGCAGTACTTC. V is TRBV28 and J is TRBJ2-5, with 7 bases that match TRBD1. The DNA end is more similar to TRBJ2-7, so the J call may be wrong. CDR3 length: 14 amino acids. Germline V gene lookup returns CDR1 MDHEN and CDR2 SYDVKM.

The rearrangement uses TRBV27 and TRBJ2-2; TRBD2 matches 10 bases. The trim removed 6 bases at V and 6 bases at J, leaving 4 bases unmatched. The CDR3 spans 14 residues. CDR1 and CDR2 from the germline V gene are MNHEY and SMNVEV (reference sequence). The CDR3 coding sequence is TGTGCCAGCAGCCCCGGACTAGCGGCCGGGGAGCTGTTTTTT. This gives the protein CASSPGLAAGELFF.

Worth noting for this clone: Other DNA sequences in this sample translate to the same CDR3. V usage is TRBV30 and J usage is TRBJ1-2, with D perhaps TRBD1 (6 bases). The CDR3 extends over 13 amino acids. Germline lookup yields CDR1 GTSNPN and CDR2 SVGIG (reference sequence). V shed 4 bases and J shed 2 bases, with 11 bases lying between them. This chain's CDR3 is CAWTGGPNYGYTF. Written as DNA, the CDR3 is TGTGCCTGGACGGGGGGCCCCAACTATGGCTACACCTTC.

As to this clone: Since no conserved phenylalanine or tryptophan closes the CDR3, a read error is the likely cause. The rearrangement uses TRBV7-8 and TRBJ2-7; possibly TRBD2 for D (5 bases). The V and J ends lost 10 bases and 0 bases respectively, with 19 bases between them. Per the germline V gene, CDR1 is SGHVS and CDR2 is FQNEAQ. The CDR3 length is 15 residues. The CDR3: CATQAPGFLSYEQYL. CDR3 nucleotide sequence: TGTGCCACCCAAGCCCCGGGGTTCCTCTCCTACGAGCAGTACCTC.

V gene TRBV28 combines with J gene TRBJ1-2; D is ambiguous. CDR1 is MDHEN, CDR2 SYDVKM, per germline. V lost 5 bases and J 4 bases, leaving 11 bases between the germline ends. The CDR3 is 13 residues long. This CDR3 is CASSTERGYGYTF. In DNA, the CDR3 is TGTGCCAGCAGTACCGAACGGGGCTATGGCTACACCTTC.

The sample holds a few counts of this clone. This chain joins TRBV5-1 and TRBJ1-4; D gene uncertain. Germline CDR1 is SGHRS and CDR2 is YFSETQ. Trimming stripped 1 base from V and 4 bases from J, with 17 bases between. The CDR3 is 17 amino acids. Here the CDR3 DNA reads TGCGCCAGCAGCTTGTCTTGGGCCTGGTCGAGTAATGAAAAACTGTTTTTT. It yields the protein CASSLSWAWSSNEKLFF.

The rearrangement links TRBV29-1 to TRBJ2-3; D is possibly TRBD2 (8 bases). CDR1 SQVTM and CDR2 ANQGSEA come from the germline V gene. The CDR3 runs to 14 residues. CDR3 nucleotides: TGCAGGCGAAGGGGGCAGCGGGGGACAGATACGCAGTATTTT. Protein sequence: CRRRGQRGTDTQYF.

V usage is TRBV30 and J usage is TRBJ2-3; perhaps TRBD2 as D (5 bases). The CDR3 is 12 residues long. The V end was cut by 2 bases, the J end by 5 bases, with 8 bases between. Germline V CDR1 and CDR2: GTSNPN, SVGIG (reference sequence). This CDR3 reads CAWSRDGDTQYF. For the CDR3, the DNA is TGTGCCTGGAGTCGGGATGGAGATACGCAGTATTTT.

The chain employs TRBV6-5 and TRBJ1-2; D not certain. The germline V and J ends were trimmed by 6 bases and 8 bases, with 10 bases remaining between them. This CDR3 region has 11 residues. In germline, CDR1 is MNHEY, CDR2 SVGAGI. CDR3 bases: TGTGCCAGCAGCTCGCCGACAGGCTACACCTTC. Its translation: CASSSPTGYTF.

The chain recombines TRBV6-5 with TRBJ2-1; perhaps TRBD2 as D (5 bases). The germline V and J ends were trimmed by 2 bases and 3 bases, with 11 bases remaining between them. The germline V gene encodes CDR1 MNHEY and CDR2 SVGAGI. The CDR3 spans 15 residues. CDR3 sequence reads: CASSYQPGNYNEQFF. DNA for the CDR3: TGTGCCAGCAGTTACCAACCGGGGAACTACAATGAGCAGTTCTTC.

CDR3 coding DNA: TGCAGCGTACCGAATGAGACACTGGGACAGAGCTCCTACGAGCAGTACTTC. Its protein product is CSVPNETLGQSSYEQYF. The rearrangement joins TRBV29-1 to TRBJ2-7, with 7 bases that match TRBD1. Germline V gives CDR1 SQVTM, CDR2 ANQGSEA. This CDR3 region has 17 residues. Trimming at V came to 6 bases and at J to 0 bases, leaving 17 bases not matched to a gene.

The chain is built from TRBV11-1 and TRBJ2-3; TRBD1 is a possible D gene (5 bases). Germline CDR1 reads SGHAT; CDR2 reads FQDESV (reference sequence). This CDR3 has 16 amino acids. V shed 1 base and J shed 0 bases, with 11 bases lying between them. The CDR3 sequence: CASSLVGRTSTDTQYF. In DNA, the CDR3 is TGTGCCAGCAGCTTAGTGGGGCGAACTAGCACAGATACGCAGTATTTT.

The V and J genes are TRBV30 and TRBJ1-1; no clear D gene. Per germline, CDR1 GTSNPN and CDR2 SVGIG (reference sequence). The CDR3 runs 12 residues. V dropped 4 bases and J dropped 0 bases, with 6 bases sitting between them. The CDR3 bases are TGTGCCTGGAAGCCACTGAACACTGAAGCTTTCTTT. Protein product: CAWKPLNTEAFF.

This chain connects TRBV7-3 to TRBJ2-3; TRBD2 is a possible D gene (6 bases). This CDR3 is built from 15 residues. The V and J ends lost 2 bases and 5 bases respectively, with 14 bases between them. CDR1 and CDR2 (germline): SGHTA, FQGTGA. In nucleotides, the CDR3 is TGTGCCAGCAGCTTAGGGGACTCTACGAGAGATACGCAGTATTTT. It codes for CASSLGDSTRDTQYF.

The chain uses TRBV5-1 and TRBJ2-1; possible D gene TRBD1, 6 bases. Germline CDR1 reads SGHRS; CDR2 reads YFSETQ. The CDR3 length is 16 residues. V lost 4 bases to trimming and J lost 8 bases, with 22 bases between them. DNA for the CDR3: TGCGCCAGCAGCCCGAACCCCAGGGGCGCTAAGTATGAGCAGTTCTTC. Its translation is CASSPNPRGAKYEQFF.

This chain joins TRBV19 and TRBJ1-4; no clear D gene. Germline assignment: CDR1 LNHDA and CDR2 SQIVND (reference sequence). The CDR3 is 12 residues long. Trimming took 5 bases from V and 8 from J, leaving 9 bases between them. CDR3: CASSVIGEKLFF. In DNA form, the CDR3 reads TGTGCCAGTAGTGTAATTGGCGAAAAACTGTTTTTT.

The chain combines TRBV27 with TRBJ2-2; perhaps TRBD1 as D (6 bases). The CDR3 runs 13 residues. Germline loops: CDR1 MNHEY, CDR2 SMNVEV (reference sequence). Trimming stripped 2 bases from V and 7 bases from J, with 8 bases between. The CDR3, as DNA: TGTGCCAGCAGTTTAAGGGGGAACGGGGAGCTGTTTTTT. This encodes CASSLRGNGELFF.

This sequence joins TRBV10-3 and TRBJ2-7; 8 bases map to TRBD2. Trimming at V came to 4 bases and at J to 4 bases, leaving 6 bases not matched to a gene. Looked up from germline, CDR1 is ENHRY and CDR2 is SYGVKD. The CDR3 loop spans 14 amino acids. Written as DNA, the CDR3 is TGTGCCATCAGTGGGCGGGAGGCCCTATACGAGCAGTACTTC. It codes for CAISGREALYEQYF.

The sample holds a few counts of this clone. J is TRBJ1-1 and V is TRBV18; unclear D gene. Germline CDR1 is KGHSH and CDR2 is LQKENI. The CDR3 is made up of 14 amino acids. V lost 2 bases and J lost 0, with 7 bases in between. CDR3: CASSPNRMNTEAFF. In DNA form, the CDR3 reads TGTGCCAGCTCACCAAACAGAATGAACACTGAAGCTTTCTTT.

The CDR3 sequence: CASSQSSHVGDSPLHF. DNA of the CDR3: TGTGCCAGCAGCCAATCTAGCCACGTCGGGGATTCACCCCTCCACTTT. V gene TRBV16 combines with J gene TRBJ1-6; D remains ambiguous. CDR1 is KGHSY and CDR2 is FQNENV in the germline V gene. The CDR3 spans 16 residues. V lost 0 bases to trimming and J lost 8 bases, with 14 bases between them.